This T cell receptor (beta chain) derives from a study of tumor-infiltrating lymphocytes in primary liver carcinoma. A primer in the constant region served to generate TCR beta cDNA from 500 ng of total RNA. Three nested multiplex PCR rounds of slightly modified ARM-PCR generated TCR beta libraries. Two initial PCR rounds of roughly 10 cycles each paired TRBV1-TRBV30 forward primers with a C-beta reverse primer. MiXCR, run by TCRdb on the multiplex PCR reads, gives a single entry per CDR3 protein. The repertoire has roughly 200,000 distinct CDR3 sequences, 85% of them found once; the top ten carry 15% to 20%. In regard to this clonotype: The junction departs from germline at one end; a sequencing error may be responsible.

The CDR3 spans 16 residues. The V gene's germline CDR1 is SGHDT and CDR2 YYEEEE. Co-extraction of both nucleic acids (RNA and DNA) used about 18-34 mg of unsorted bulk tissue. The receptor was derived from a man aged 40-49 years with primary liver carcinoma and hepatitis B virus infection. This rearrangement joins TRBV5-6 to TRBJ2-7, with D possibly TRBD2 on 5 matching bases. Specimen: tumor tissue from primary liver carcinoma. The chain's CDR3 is CVSSITWREGSYEQYF. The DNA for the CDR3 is TGTGTCAGCAGCATTACTTGGCGAGAGGGCTCCTACGAGCAGTACTTC.